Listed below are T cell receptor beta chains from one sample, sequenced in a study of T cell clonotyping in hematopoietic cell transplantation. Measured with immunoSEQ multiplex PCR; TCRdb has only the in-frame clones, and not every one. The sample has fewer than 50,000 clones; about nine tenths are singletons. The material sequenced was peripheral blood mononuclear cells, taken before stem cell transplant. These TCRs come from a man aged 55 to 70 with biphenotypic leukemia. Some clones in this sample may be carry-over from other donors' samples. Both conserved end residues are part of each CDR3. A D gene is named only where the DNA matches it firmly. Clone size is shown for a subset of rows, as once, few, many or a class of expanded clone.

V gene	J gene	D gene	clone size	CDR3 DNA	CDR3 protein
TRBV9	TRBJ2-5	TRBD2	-	TGTGCCAGCAGCTCCGGCGGGAGAATGATTGGGACCCAGTACTTC	CASSSGGRMIGTQYF
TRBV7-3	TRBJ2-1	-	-	TGTGCCAGCAGCGTATCGGGACGCCGGAACGAGCAGTTCTTC	CASSVSGRRNEQFF
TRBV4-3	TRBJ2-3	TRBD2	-	TGCGCCAGCAGCCAAAACTGGCGTGGGCGGGAGGGGGATACGCAGTATTTT	CASSQNWRGREGDTQYF
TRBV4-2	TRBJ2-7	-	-	TGTGCCAGCAGCCAAGACCCGCCCTACGAGCAGTACTTC	CASSQDPPYEQYF
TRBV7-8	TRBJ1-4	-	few	TGTGCCAGCAGCTTAGCGGTTGGAGGGGAGAGTGAAAAACTGTTTTTT	CASSLAVGGESEKLFF
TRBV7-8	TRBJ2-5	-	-	TGTGCCAGCAGATTTTCCGGGAGCGGGGAGACCCAGTACTTC	CASRFSGSGETQYF
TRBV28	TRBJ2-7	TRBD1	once	TGTGCCAGCAGTTTGACAGGGTCCTACGAGCAGTACTTC	CASSLTGSYEQYF
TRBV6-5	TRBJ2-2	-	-	TGTGCCAGCAGTTACGGGATTGGCGGGGAGCTGTTTTTT	CASSYGIGGELFF
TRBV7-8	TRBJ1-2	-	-	TGTGCCAGCAGCTTAGGGCCCTCCCAGTCCCCCTATGGCTACACCTTC	CASSLGPSQSPYGYTF
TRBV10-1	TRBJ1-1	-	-	TGCGCCAGCAGCGAAGCAGGGGCATTGAACACTGAAGCTTTCTTT	CASSEAGALNTEAFF
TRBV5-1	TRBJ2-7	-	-	TGCGCCAGCTCCAGGAGGGCGGGCTACGAGCAGTACTTC	CASSRRAGYEQYF
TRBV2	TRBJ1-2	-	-	TGTGCCAGCAGCAGGACACCCCATAGCACCTTC	CASSRTPHSTF
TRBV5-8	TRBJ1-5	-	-	TGTGCCAGCAGCTCACGGGCGAATCAGCCCCAGCATTTT	CASSSRANQPQHF
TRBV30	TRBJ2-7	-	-	TGTGCCTGGAGTGTAGTCGACGAGCAGTACTTC	CAWSVVDEQYF
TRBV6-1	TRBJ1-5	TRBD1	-	TGTGCCAGCAGCCCGGGACAGTATAGCAATCAGCCCCAGCATTTT	CASSPGQYSNQPQHF
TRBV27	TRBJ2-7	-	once	TGTGCCAGCAGTTTGGACCACGAGCAGTACTTC	CASSLDHEQYF
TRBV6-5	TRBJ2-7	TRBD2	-	TGTGCCAGCACCCGGACTAGCGGGAGCTACTACGAGCAGTACTTC	CASTRTSGSYYEQYF
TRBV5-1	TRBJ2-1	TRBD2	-	TGCGCCAGCAGCGTGGGACTAGCTGCGAATGAGCAGTTCTTC	CASSVGLAANEQFF
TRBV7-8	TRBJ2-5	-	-	TGTGCCAGCAGCCCCCCCACGACAGTAGGGGCCCAGTACTTC	CASSPPTTVGAQYF
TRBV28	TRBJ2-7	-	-	TGTGCCAGCGACCGGCGGGGGGGACAGGGGAGTCACGAGCAGTACTTC	CASDRRGGQGSHEQYF
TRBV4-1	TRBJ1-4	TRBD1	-	TGCGCCAGCAGCCAAGAAGTTCCGGGACAGCGGAATGAAAAACTGTTTTTT	CASSQEVPGQRNEKLFF
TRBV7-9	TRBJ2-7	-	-	TGTGCCAGCAGCTTACTCTCGGGATACGAGCAGTACTTC	CASSLLSGYEQYF
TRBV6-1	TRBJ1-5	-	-	TGTGCCAGCAGTGACGTGTCGCAGCCCCAGCATTTT	CASSDVSQPQHF
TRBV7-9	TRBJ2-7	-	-	TGTGCCAGCAGCTTATCAGGGTTCCCCTACGAGCAGTACTTC	CASSLSGFPYEQYF
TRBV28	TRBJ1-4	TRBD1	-	TGTGCCAGCAGTTCACGACAGGGTACCGATGAAAAACTGTTTTTT	CASSSRQGTDEKLFF
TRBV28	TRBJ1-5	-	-	TGTGCCAGCAGTTTCATTCCGGGACGGATTTATAGCAATCAGCCCCAGCATTTT	CASSFIPGRIYSNQPQHF
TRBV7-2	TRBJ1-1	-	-	TGTGCCAGCAGCAGTTCCACGGGCTACACTGAAGCTTTCTTT	CASSSSTGYTEAFF
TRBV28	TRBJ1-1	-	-	TGTGCCACTGAGACAGGGAACACTGAAGCTTTCTTT	CATETGNTEAFF
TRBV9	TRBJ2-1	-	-	TGTGCCAGCAGCGTAGATGGTAGGTCCTACAATGAGCAGTTCTTC	CASSVDGRSYNEQFF
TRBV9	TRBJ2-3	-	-	TGTGCCAGCAGCGCCGAAATCACAGATACGCAGTATTTT	CASSAEITDTQYF
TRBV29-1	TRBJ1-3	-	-	TGCAGCGTCGAAACTGGAAACACCATATATTTT	CSVETGNTIYF
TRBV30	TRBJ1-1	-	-	TGTGCCTACTCAATACAGCTGAACACTGAAGCTTTCTTT	CAYSIQLNTEAFF
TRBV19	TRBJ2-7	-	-	TGTGCCAGTAGTGACACGGCGGCGGGCTACGAGCAGTACTTC	CASSDTAAGYEQYF
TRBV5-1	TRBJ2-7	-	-	TGCGCCAGCAGCTTGGCCGCAGGGGCCGACTCCTACGAGCAGTACTTC	CASSLAAGADSYEQYF
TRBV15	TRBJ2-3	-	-	TGTGCCACCAGCAGCGGGACGCCTAGCACGCAGTATTTT	CATSSGTPSTQYF
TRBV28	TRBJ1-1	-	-	TGTGCCAGCAGTCCTAGGGGGGCCACTGAAGCTTTCTTT	CASSPRGATEAFF
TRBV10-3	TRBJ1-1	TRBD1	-	TGTGCCATCACCTCCAACCAGGGGGGGAACACTGAAGCTTTCTTT	CAITSNQGGNTEAFF
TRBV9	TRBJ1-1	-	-	TGTGCCAGCAGCGTAGCTTCGGACACGGGTAATCCTTTCTTT	CASSVASDTGNPFF
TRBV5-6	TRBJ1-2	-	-	TGTGCCAGCAGCTTGGTTTCCGGTGGCTACACCTTC	CASSLVSGGYTF
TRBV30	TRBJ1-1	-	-	TGTGCCTGGATTCCCTTCCTTGACGGGGAATTAGGTGAAGCTTTCTTT	CAWIPFLDGELGEAFF
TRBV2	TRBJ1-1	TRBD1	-	TGTGCCAGCGGCACCGGGACAGGGCGTCCTGAAGCTTTCTTT	CASGTGTGRPEAFF
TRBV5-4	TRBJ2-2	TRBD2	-	TGTGCCAGCAGCCCAAGTTTAGCGGGGGAAACCGGGGAGCTGTTTTTT	CASSPSLAGETGELFF
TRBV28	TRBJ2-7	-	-	TGTGCCAGCAGCCCCGGGGGCAGTTGGTACGAGCAGTACTTC	CASSPGGSWYEQYF
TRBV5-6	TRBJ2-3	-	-	TGTGCCAGCAGCCGGGCGGGACACCCCACAGATACGCAGTATTTT	CASSRAGHPTDTQYF
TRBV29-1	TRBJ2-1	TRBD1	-	TGCAGCGTCCACCCACCCGGGGACAGCCGCAATGAGCAGTTCTTC	CSVHPPGDSRNEQFF
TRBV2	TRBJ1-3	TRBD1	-	TGTGCCAGCAGTGCAACCACAGGGGCGCGAGGAAACACCATATATTTT	CASSATTGARGNTIYF
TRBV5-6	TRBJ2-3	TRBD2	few	TGTGCCAGCAGCTTGGGGGCTAGCGGGCTAGATACGCAGTATTTT	CASSLGASGLDTQYF
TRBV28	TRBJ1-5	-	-	TGTGCCAGCAGGACGGGGAATCAGCCCCAGCATTTT	CASRTGNQPQHF
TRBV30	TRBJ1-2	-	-	TGTGCCTGGAGTGTACGGAGGGAGGGAGGCTATGGCTACACCTTC	CAWSVRREGGYGYTF
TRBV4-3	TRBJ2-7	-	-	TGCGCCAGCAGCCAAGATTGGGCAGGCCACTACGAGCAGTACTTC	CASSQDWAGHYEQYF
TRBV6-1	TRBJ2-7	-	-	TGTGCCAGCAGTGAAGCGCTAGTATACTACGAGCAGTACTTC	CASSEALVYYEQYF
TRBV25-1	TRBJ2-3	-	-	TGTGCCAGCAGTGTCCTAGGAGATACGCAGTATTTT	CASSVLGDTQYF
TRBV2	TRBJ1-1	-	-	TGTGCCAGCAGTCGGGTTTCCCAGAACACTGAAGCTTTCTTT	CASSRVSQNTEAFF
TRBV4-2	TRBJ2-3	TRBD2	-	TGTGCCAGCAGCCAAATTACTGCGGGAGGAAGCACAGATACGCAGTATTTT	CASSQITAGGSTDTQYF
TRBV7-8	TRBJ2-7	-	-	TGTGCCAGCAGCCAAGGGACTCTCGGCGAGCAGTACTTC	CASSQGTLGEQYF
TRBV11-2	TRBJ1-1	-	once	TGTGCCAGCAGCTTAGACAGGGCCACTGAAGCTTTCTTT	CASSLDRATEAFF
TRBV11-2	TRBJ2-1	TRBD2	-	TGTGCCAGCAGCTTAGTTCTCATTCCGGGACTAGCGGGATACGAGCAGTTCTTC	CASSLVLIPGLAGYEQFF
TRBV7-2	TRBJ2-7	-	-	TGTGCCAGCAGCTTAGGGGTTAGTTGGTCCTACGAGCAGTACTTC	CASSLGVSWSYEQYF
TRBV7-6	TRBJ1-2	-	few	TGTGCCAGCAGCTTAGGTCGGGACAACTATGGCTACACCTTC	CASSLGRDNYGYTF
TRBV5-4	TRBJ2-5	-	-	TGTGCCAGCAGCCCTTCCCTGGACAGAGAAGAGACCCAGTACTTC	CASSPSLDREETQYF